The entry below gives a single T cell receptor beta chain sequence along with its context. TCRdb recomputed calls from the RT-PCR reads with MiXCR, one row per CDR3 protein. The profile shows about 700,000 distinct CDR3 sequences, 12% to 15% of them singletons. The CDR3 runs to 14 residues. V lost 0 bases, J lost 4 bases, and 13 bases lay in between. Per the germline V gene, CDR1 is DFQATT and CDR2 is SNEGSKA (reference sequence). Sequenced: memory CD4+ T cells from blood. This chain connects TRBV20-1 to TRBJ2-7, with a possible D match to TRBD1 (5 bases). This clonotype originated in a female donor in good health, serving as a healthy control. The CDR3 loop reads CSARETGIMYEQYF. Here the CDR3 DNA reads TGCAGTGCTAGAGAAACAGGTATCATGTACGAGCAGTACTTC.